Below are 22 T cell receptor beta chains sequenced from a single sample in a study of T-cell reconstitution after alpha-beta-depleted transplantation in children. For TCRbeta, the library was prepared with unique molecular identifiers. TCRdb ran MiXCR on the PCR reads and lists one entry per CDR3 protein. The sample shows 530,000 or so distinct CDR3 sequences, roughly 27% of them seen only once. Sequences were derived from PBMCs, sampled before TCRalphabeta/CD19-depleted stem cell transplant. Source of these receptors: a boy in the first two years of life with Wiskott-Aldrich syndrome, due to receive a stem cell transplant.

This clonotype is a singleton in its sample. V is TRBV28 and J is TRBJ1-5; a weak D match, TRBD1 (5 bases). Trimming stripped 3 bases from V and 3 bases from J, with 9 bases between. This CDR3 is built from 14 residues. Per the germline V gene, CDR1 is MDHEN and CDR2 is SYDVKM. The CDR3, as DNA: TGTGCCAGCAGTTTGGAACAGGCCAATCAGCCCCAGCATTTT. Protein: CASSLEQANQPQHF.

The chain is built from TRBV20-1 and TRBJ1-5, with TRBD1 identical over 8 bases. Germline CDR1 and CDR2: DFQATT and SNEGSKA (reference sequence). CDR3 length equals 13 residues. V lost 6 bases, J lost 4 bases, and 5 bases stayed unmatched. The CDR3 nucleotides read TGCAGTGCCCGAAGGGACAGGAATCAGCCCCAGCATTTT. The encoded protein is CSARRDRNQPQHF.

The CDR3: CAISESTRGNEQFF. The CDR3 DNA sequence: TGTGCCATCAGTGAGTCCACTAGGGGCAATGAGCAGTTCTTC. This sequence joins TRBV10-3 and TRBJ2-1, with D tentatively TRBD1 or TRBD2 (5 bases each). The CDR3 consists of 14 residues. Trimming stripped 0 bases from V and 6 bases from J, with 9 bases between. CDR1 is ENHRY and CDR2 is SYGVKD in the germline V gene.

The CDR3 here is CASSLMSGSYNEQFF. The DNA of the CDR3 is TGTGCCAGCAGTTTAATGAGCGGGAGCTACAATGAGCAGTTCTTC. The rearrangement uses TRBV28 and TRBJ2-1; TRBD2 matches 8 bases. V trimming: 2 bases; J trimming: 3 bases; junction bases outside the gene matches: 3. Germline CDR1 is MDHEN and CDR2 is SYDVKM. The CDR3 is 15 residues long.

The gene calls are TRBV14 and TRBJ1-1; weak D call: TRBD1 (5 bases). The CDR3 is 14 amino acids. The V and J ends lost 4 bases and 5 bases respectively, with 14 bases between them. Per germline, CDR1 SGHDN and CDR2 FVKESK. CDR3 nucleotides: TGTGCCAGCAGCCCACCGGGACCCCTAACTGAAGCTTTCTTT. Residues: CASSPPGPLTEAFF. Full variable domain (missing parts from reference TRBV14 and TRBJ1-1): EAGVTQFPSHSVIEKGQTVTLRCDPISGHDNLYWYRRVMGKEIKFLLHFVKESKQDESGMPNNRFLAERTGGTYSTLKVQPAELEDSGVYFCASSPPGPLTEAFFGQGTRLTVV.

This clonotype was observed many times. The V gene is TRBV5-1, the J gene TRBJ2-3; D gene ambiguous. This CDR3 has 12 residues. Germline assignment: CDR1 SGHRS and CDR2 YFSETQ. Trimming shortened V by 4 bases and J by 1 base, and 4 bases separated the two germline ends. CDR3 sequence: CASSLRTDTQYF. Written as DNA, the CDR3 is TGCGCCAGCAGCCTCCGCACAGATACGCAGTATTTT.

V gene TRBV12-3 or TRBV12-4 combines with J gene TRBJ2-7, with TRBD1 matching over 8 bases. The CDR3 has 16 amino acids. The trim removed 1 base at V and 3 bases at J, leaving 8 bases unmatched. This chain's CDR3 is CASSLGDGQGHYEQYF. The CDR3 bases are TGTGCCAGCAGTTTAGGGGACGGACAGGGACACTACGAGCAGTACTTC.

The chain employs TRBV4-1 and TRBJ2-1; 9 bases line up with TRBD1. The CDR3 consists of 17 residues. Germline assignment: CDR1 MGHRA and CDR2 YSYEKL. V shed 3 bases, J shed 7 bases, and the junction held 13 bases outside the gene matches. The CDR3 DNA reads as TGCGCCAGCAGCCAGATCTACGGGGGGACAGGGAGTAATGAGCAGTTCTTC. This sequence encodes CASSQIYGGTGSNEQFF.

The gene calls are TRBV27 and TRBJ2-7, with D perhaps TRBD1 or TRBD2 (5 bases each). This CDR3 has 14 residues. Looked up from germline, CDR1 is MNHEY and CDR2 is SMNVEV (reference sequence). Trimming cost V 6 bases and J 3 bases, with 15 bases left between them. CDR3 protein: CASSLKRDRYEQYF. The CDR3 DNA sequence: TGTGCCAGCAGCCTAAAAAGGGACCGCTACGAGCAGTACTTC.

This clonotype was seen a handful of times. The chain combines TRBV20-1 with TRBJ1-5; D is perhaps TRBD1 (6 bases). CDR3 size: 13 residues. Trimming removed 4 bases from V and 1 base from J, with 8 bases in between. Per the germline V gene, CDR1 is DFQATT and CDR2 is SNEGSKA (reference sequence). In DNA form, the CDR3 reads TGCAGTGCTACCCAGGGGAGCAATCAGCCCCAGCATTTT. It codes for CSATQGSNQPQHF.

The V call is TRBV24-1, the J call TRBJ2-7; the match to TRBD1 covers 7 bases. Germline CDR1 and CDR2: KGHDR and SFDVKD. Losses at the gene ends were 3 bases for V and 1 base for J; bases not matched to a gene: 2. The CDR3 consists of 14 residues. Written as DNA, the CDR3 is TGTGCCACCAGTGATGCAGGGGGTTCCTACGAGCAGTACTTC. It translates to CATSDAGGSYEQYF.

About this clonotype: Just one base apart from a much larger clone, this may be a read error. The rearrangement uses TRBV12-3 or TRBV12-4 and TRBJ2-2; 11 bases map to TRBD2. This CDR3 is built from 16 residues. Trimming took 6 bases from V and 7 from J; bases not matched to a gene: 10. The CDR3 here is CASRPGLAEHIGELFF. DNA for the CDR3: TGTGCCAGCAGGCCGGGACTAGCGGAACACATCGGGGAGCTGTTTTTT.

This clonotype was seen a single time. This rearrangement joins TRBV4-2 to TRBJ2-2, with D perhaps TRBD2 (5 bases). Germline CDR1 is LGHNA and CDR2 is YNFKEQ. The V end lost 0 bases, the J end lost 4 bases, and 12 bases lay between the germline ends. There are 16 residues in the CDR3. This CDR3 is CASSQEVSGLTGELFF. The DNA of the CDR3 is TGTGCCAGCAGCCAAGAAGTGAGCGGCCTCACCGGGGAGCTGTTTTTT.

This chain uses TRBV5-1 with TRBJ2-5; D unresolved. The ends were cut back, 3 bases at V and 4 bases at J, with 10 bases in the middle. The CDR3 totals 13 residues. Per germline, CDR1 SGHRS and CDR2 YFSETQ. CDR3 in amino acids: CASSWVERETQYF. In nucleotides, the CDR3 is TGCGCCAGCAGCTGGGTAGAAAGAGAGACCCAGTACTTC.

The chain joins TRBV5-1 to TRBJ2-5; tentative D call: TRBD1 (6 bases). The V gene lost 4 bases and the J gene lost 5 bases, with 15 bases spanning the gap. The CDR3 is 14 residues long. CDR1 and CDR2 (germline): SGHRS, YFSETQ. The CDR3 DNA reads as TGCGCCAGCAGCCTACTAGGACAGTACGAGACCCAGTACTTC. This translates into CASSLLGQYETQYF.

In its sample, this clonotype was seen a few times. CDR3 protein: CSADLAGFSRDTQYF. The CDR3 DNA follows: TGCAGCGCCGATCTAGCGGGTTTCAGTAGGGATACGCAGTATTTT. The V call is TRBV29-1, the J call TRBJ2-3; 8 bases line up with TRBD2. J lost 6 bases, V lost 7 bases, and 15 bases had no gene match. Germline assignment: CDR1 SQVTM and CDR2 ANQGSEA. This CDR3 has 15 residues.

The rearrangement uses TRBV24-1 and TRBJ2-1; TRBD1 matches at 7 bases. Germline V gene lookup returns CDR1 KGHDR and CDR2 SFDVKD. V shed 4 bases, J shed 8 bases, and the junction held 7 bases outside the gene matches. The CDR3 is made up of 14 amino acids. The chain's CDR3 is CATSEQGNYDEQFF. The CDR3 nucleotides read TGTGCCACCAGTGAACAGGGGAACTATGATGAGCAGTTCTTC.

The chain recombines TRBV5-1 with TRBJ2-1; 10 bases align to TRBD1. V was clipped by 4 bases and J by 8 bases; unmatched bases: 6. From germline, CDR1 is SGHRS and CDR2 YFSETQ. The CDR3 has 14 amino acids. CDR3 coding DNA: TGCGCCAGCAGCCCCCGGACAGGGGGGCATGAGCAGTTCTTC. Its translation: CASSPRTGGHEQFF.

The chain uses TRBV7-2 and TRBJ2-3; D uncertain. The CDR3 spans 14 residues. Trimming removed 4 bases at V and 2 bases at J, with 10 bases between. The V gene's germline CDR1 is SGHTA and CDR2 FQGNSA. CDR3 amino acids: CASSSLVITDTQYF. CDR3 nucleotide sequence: TGTGCCAGCAGCTCCCTGGTTATCACAGATACGCAGTATTTT. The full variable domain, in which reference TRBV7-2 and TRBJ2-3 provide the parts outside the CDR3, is GAGVSQSPSNKVTEKGKDVELRCDPISGHTALYWYRQSLGQGLEFLIYFQGNSAPDKSGLPSDRFSAERTGGSVSTLTIQRTQQEDSAVYLCASSSLVITDTQYFGPGTRLTVL.

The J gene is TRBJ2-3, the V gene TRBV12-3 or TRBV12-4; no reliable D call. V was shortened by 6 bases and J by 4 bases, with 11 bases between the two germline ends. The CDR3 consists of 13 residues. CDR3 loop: CASSQSGPDTQYF. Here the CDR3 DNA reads TGTGCCAGCAGCCAGAGTGGCCCAGATACGCAGTATTTT.

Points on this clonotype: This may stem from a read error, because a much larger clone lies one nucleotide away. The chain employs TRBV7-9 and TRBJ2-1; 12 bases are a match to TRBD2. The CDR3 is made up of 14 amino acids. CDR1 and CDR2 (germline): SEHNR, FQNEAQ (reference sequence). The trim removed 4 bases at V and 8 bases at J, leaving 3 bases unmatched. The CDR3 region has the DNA TGTGCCAGCAGCTCTAGCGGGAGGGCCGATGAGCAGTTCTTC. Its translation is CASSSSGRADEQFF.

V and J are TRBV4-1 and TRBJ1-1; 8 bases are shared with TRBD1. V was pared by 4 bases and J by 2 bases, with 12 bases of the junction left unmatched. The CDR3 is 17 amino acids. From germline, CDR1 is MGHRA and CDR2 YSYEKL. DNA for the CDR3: TGCGCCAGCAGCCTGACAGGGGCCGTGAATATAAACACTGAAGCTTTCTTT. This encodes CASSLTGAVNINTEAFF.